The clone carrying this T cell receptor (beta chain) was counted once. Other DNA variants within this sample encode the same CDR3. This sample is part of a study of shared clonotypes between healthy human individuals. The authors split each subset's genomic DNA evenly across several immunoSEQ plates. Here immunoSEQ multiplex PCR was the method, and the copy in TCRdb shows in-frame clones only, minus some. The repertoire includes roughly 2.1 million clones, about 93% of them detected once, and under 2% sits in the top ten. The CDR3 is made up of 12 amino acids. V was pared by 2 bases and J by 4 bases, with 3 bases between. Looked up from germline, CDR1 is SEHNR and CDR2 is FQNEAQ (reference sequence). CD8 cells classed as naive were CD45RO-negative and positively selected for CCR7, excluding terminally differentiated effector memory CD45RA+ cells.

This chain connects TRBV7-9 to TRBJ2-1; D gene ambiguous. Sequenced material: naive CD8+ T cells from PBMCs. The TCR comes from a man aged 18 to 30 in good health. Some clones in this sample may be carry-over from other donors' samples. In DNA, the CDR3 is TGTGCCAGCAGCTTAAGATACAATGAGCAGTTCTTC. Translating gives CASSLRYNEQFF.